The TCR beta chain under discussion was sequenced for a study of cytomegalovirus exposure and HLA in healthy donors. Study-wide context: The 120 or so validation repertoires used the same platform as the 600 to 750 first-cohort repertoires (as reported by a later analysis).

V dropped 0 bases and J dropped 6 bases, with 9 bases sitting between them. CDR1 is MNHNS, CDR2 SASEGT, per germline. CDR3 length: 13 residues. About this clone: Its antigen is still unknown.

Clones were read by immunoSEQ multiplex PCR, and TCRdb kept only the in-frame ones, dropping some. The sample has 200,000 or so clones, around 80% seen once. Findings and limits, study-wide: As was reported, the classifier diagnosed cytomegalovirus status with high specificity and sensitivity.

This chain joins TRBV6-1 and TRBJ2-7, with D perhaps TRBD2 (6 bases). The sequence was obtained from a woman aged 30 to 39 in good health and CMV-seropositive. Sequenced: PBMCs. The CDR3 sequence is CASSEAWRVEQYF. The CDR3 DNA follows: TGTGCCAGCAGTGAAGCGTGGAGGGTCGAGCAGTACTTC.